This passage covers 3 T cell receptor beta chains from one sample sequenced in a study of T cell repertoires in cytomegalovirus infection. MiXCR, applied by TCRdb to the reads, yields one record per CDR3 protein. The table lists some 180,000 distinct CDR3 sequences, 15% to 20% of them singletons. The sample comprised CD8+ T cells from PBMCs. All receptors derive from a human donor in good health (CMV status not recorded). Some clones in this sample may be carry-over from other donors' samples.

This chain uses TRBV7-2 with TRBJ2-1, with 8 positions matching TRBD2. Germline V lookup: CDR1 SGHTA, CDR2 FQGNSA. After removal of 4 bases from V and 7 bases from J, the junction contained 9 bases not matched to a gene. The CDR3 spans 15 residues. The CDR3 coding sequence is TGTGCCAGCAGCTCTGCGGGGGGAGGGCAAAATGAGCAGTTCTTC. This translates into CASSSAGGGQNEQFF.

The chain employs TRBV7-6 and TRBJ1-6, with a tentative D call TRBD1 (5 bases). The V and J ends lost 0 bases and 7 bases respectively, with 7 bases between them. This CDR3 spans 14 amino acids. The V gene's germline CDR1 is SGHVS and CDR2 FNYEAQ. This CDR3 reads CASSLAGANSPLHF. CDR3 DNA sequence: TGTGCCAGCAGCTTAGCAGGGGCCAATTCACCCCTCCACTTT.

The chain employs TRBV27 and TRBJ2-3; TRBD1 might be the D (6 bases). This CDR3 is 15 amino acids long. V was pared by 4 bases and J by 6 bases, with 17 bases between. CDR1 and CDR2 from the germline V gene are MNHEY and SMNVEV (reference sequence). The CDR3 protein is CASSWTVRSLDTQYF. In DNA form, the CDR3 reads TGTGCCAGCAGTTGGACAGTCAGGAGTTTGGATACGCAGTATTTT.